A single sample gave rise to the 17 T cell receptor beta chains below, sequenced in a study of vaccination effects on CD4 cells after COVID-19. These receptors have no known antigen. Generated by immunoSEQ multiplex PCR, the TCRdb table keeps only in-frame clones and is missing some. The table has around 50,000 clones, approximately 70% seen once; the top ten hold about 7%. Following 10 days of culture, CD4+ T cells were isolated. Participants each got two BNT162b2 or mRNA-1273 vaccine doses. This sample comprised CD4+ T cells from PBMCs cultured without peptide, obtained after COVID-19 vaccination. These receptors came from a human donor who received a COVID-19 vaccine.

This chain uses TRBV5-1 with TRBJ2-2; D not certain. V was clipped by 4 bases and J by 1 base, with 11 bases between them. The germline V gene has CDR1 SGHRS and CDR2 YFSETQ. CDR3 size: 15 residues. CDR3 protein: CASSPSGGNTGELFF. The CDR3 DNA is TGCGCCAGCAGCCCATCAGGCGGGAACACCGGGGAGCTGTTTTTT.

This clone was detected a few times. The V gene is TRBV12-3 or TRBV12-4, the J gene TRBJ2-3; D is unclear. The CDR3 consists of 13 residues. The germline V and J ends were trimmed by 3 bases and 0 bases, with 4 bases remaining between them. Here the CDR3 DNA reads TGTGCCAGCAGTTTGAGGAGCACAGATACGCAGTATTTT. Translated: CASSLRSTDTQYF.

J is TRBJ1-5 and V is TRBV5-1; D is possibly TRBD1 (5 bases). Trimming took 1 base from V and 1 from J, leaving 9 bases between them. Germline CDR1 SGHRS, CDR2 YFSETQ. The CDR3 length is 15 residues. This CDR3 reads CASSLSGGSNQPQHF. In nucleotides, the CDR3 is TGCGCCAGCAGCTTGTCGGGGGGAAGCAATCAGCCCCAGCATTTT.

J is TRBJ1-4 and V is TRBV3-1 (or the pseudogene TRBV3-2); 10 bases fit TRBD1. Germline-derived CDR1 and CDR2 are LGHDT and YNNKEL (reference sequence). The CDR3 consists of 16 residues. J gave up 4 bases and V 5 bases, and 7 bases lay outside the gene matches. The CDR3 nucleotides read TGTGCCAGCAGCGCCCGGGACAGGGGAATTAATGAAAAACTGTTTTTT. It codes for CASSARDRGINEKLFF.

The chain couples TRBV10-3 to TRBJ1-2; D ambiguous. Per the germline V gene, CDR1 is ENHRY and CDR2 is SYGVKD. This CDR3 contains 14 residues. V was cut by 0 bases and J by 8 bases, with 13 bases left in between. The chain's CDR3 is CAISESNNLGGYTF. CDR3 bases: TGTGCCATCAGTGAGTCGAATAATCTAGGGGGCTACACCTTC.

This clone was counted between two and nine times. The chain has TRBV7-9 and TRBJ1-6; TRBD1 matches at 9 bases. The junction had 11 bases not matched to a gene; V was cut back by 4 bases and J by 10 bases. Germline values: CDR1 SEHNR, CDR2 FQNEAQ (reference sequence). This CDR3 comprises 16 residues. CDR3 loop: CASSSASGTGTSPLHF. CDR3 in DNA: TGTGCCAGCAGCTCGGCCTCCGGGACAGGGACCTCACCCCTCCACTTT.

The genes are TRBV5-1 and TRBJ1-2; 10 positions agree with TRBD1. The V gene end was trimmed by 3 bases and the J gene end by 1 base; junction bases not matched to a gene: 6. This CDR3 comprises 16 residues. Germline V lookup: CDR1 SGHRS, CDR2 YFSETQ. CDR3 nucleotides: TGCGCCAGCAGCTCCGGGACAGGGGCCAGTAACTATGGCTACACCTTC. It translates to CASSSGTGASNYGYTF.

The gene calls are TRBV6-4 and TRBJ2-6; no reliable D call. Trimming cost V 1 base and J 1 base, with 8 bases left between them. The CDR3 spans 16 residues. In germline, CDR1 is MRHNA, CDR2 SNTAGT. The CDR3 spells CASSDFSRSGANVLTF. CDR3 DNA sequence: TGTGCCAGCAGTGACTTTTCGCGGTCTGGGGCCAACGTCCTGACTTTC.

The chain is built from TRBV12-3 or TRBV12-4 and TRBJ1-2; TRBD1 aligns across 8 bases. Losses at the gene ends were 2 bases for V and 8 bases for J; bases not matched to a gene: 4. This CDR3 spans 13 amino acids. CDR3 residues: CASSLRQGWGYTF. The CDR3 nucleotides are TGTGCCAGCAGTTTACGACAGGGGTGGGGCTACACCTTC.

V usage is TRBV5-1 and J usage is TRBJ2-7; 7 nucleotides align to TRBD1. CDR1 is SGHRS, CDR2 YFSETQ, per germline. The CDR3 is 15 residues long. J gave up 1 base and V 3 bases, and 7 bases lay outside the gene matches. Here the CDR3 DNA reads TGCGCCAGCAGCTCCCGACAGGGTGAGTCCTACGAGCAGTACTTC. This codes for CASSSRQGESYEQYF.

J is TRBJ1-2 and V is TRBV11-2; 9 nucleotides align to TRBD1. Germline-derived CDR1 and CDR2 are SGHAT and FQNNGV. With V trimmed by 10 bases and J by 1 base, 7 bases remained unmatched. This CDR3 spans 14 amino acids. The CDR3 spells CATRDRDGNYGYTF. The CDR3, as DNA: TGTGCCACCAGGGACAGGGACGGTAACTATGGCTACACCTTC.

The chain has TRBV7-2 and TRBJ2-1, with a possible D match to TRBD2 (7 bases). The CDR3 has 16 residues. V was shortened by 3 bases and J by 7 bases, with 19 bases between the two germline ends. In germline, CDR1 is SGHTA, CDR2 FQGNSA. CDR3 DNA: TGTGCCAGCAGCTTTTCCGGGGGGACATTGGGTAATGAGCAGTTCTTC. The encoded protein is CASSFSGGTLGNEQFF.

The V call is TRBV12-3 or TRBV12-4, the J call TRBJ2-7; maybe TRBD2 (5 bases). This CDR3 is built from 13 residues. Between the trimmed V and J ends, which lost 6 bases and 5 bases, there was a span of 14 bases. For the CDR3, the DNA is TGTGCCAGCAGCCGCGGGCCCCGGGACGAGCAGTACTTC. Translation gives CASSRGPRDEQYF.

This chain connects TRBV25-1 to TRBJ2-1; no clear D gene. The V end was cut by 5 bases, the J end by 6 bases, with 5 bases between. Per germline, CDR1 MGHDK and CDR2 SYGVNS. The length of the CDR3 is 11 residues. CDR3 sequence reads: CASSHINEQFF. DNA of the CDR3: TGTGCCAGCAGTCATATCAATGAGCAGTTCTTC.

The chain joins TRBV7-2 to TRBJ2-5; 10 positions match TRBD2. The CDR3 has 14 amino acids. From germline, CDR1 is SGHTA and CDR2 FQGNSA. The V gene end was trimmed by 3 bases and the J gene end by 4 bases; junction bases not matched to a gene: 2. The DNA of the CDR3 is TGTGCCAGCAGCTTGGCTAGCGGGAGAGAGACCCAGTACTTC. Residues: CASSLASGRETQYF.

This clone was counted between two and nine times. This sequence joins TRBV18 and TRBJ2-5; D may be TRBD1 or TRBD2 (5 bases each). V lost 3 bases, J lost 5 bases, and 16 bases lay in between. The length of the CDR3 is 15 residues. Germline values: CDR1 KGHSH, CDR2 LQKENI. As DNA, the CDR3 is TGTGCCAGCTCACCTGTGTGGGGGTTTAGGGAGACCCAGTACTTC. Translation gives CASSPVWGFRETQYF.

J is TRBJ2-5 and V is TRBV10-2; D is possibly TRBD1 (7 bases). CDR1 WSHSY and CDR2 SAAADI come from the germline V gene. The CDR3 consists of 17 residues. V lost 3 bases and J lost 5, with 22 bases in between. For the CDR3, the DNA is TGCGCCAGCAGTGACCAGGGGGAGGCAGGGTTGGGCGAGACCCAGTACTTC. This codes for CASSDQGEAGLGETQYF.